This TCR beta chain appears in the sequencing data of a study of T cell responses to AZD1222 COVID-19 vaccine. Whole-study results and caveats: Donors skewed white British and female; clonal diversity was possibly underestimated. The study identified only a handful of AZD1222 recipients as seropositive at baseline. Nearly half of the spike-specific TCRs reportedly recognize variant regions that carry no mutations.

Profiling relied on immunoSEQ multiplex PCR, and the TCRdb table lists in-frame clones only, not all of them. Seen here are 70,000 to 90,000 clones, approximately 90% observed once, and the top ten hold 2% to 2.5%. As for this clone: Its antigen is undetermined.

The sequence came from an adult in good health. The sample in question was peripheral blood, obtained on day 0 of AZD1222 vaccination.

Here the CDR3 reads CASSLATDNYEQYF. In DNA, the CDR3 is TGCGCCAGCAGCTTGGCCACTGACAACTACGAGCAGTACTTC. The rearrangement uses TRBV5-1 and TRBJ2-7; D not certain. Trimming pared 0 bases from V and 3 bases from J, leaving 10 bases between. The CDR3 is 14 residues long. Germline-derived CDR1 and CDR2 are SGHRS and YFSETQ.